The clone carrying this T cell receptor beta chain has only a few counts. No antigen is known for it. Germline V CDR1 and CDR2: MNHEY, SMNVEV (reference sequence). Trimming took 5 bases from V and 4 from J, leaving 11 bases between them. The CDR3 sequence is 13 residues long. The data derive from a study of CD8 T cells in ankylosing spondylitis. The study's findings and limits: Blood from ankylosing spondylitis patients appeared to carry a characteristic roughly 8-variant TCR beta motif. Reportedly, disease-linked clones are significantly enriched in ankylosing spondylitis patients' matched synovial fluid. Some of these motif variants have turned up before, in reports on reactive arthritis synovial fluid and blood.

Construction of TCR beta libraries was performed using quantitative 5'-RACE with molecular barcodes. TCRdb re-called the 5' RACE reads with MiXCR, one entry per CDR3 protein. The sample includes around 220,000 distinct CDR3 sequences, about 17% of them seen just once. The sequence was obtained from a male donor with ankylosing spondylitis. This chain connects TRBV27 to TRBJ1-1, with D tentatively TRBD1 (5 bases). The sequenced sample consisted of blood, either unsorted or a sorted T cell fraction (not recorded which). The CDR3 is CASSPEGFTEAFF. The CDR3 coding sequence is TGTGCCAGCAGTCCTGAGGGGTTCACTGAAGCTTTCTTT.